A selection of T cell receptor beta chains follows, all from one sample in a study of tumor-infiltrating lymphocytes in primary liver carcinoma. TCRdb processed the multiplex PCR reads anew with MiXCR; each CDR3 protein has one entry. Of 250,000 to 350,000 distinct CDR3 sequences listed, 50% to 75% are singletons. Sequencing was performed on peripheral blood. These receptors were collected from a woman aged 25 to 39 with primary liver carcinoma and hepatitis B virus infection. Both conserved end residues are part of each CDR3. A D gene is named only where the DNA matches it firmly. Expanded clones get a size class; other rows say once, few or many, or leave the size out.

CDR3aa,CDR3nt,d_gene,j_gene,v_gene,abundance
CTSSYSESIVGPEKLFF,TGTACCAGCAGTTACTCCGAATCCATCGTGGGGCCTGAAAAACTGTTTTTT,-,TRBJ1-4,TRBV6-5,-
CASRNRGGKLFF,TGTGCCAGCAGAAACCGGGGGGGAAAACTGTTTTTT,-,TRBJ1-4,TRBV6-2/TRBV6-3,many
CSVGEAQQNEQFF,TGCAGCGTTGGTGAGGCACAGCAAAATGAGCAGTTCTTC,-,TRBJ2-1,TRBV29-1,-
CASSSDRGRVLQETQYF,TGTGCCAGCAGCTCGGACAGGGGGCGCGTGTTGCAAGAGACCCAGTACTTC,TRBD1,TRBJ2-5,TRBV11-1,many
CTSSLFRLALRNNEQFF,TGTACCAGCAGCTTATTCCGACTAGCCCTAAGGAACAATGAGCAGTTCTTC,TRBD2,TRBJ2-1,TRBV13,-
CASSLEGTGGSYEQYF,TGTGCCAGCAGCTTAGAAGGGACAGGGGGATCCTACGAGCAGTACTTC,TRBD1,TRBJ2-7,TRBV11-2,few
CASSPAAGSENIQYF,TGCGCCAGCAGCCCGGCGGCAGGGAGCGAAAACATTCAGTACTTC,-,TRBJ2-4,TRBV5-1,many
CASSDVRGGETQYF,TGTGCCAGCAGTGATGTGAGGGGCGGAGAGACCCAGTACTTC,-,TRBJ2-5,TRBV25-1,-
CAISLAGANEQYF,TGTGCCATCAGTCTCGCGGGAGCGAACGAGCAGTACTTC,TRBD2,TRBJ2-7,TRBV10-3,few
CASSCGTSGSGRDTQYF,TGTGCCAGCAGTTGCGGGACTAGCGGGAGTGGAAGAGATACGCAGTATTTT,TRBD2,TRBJ2-3,TRBV6-6,-
CASSLVGGAATNEKLFF,TGTGCCAGCAGCTTGGTAGGGGGGGCTGCAACTAATGAAAAACTGTTTTTT,-,TRBJ1-4,TRBV11-2,many
CASGTVQAEQFF,TGTGCCAGCGGCACGGTACAGGCCGAGCAGTTCTTC,-,TRBJ2-1,TRBV11-2,-
CASSWSMVETQYF,TGTGCCAGCAGTTGGTCGATGGTAGAGACCCAGTACTTC,-,TRBJ2-5,TRBV12-3/TRBV12-4,many
CASQAGWGQPQHF,TGTGCCAGCCAGGCAGGGTGGGGTCAGCCCCAGCATTTT,-,TRBJ1-5,TRBV6-6,many
CASSLVGGSPLHF,TGTGCCAGCAGCTTAGTTGGGGGTTCACCCCTCCACTTT,-,TRBJ1-6,TRBV11-2,-
CASIHRGSYEQYF,TGTGCCAGCATCCATAGAGGTTCCTACGAGCAGTACTTC,-,TRBJ2-7,TRBV13,-
CAYSFHRDYGYTF,TGTGCCTACAGTTTCCACAGGGACTATGGCTACACCTTC,-,TRBJ1-2,TRBV12-3/TRBV12-4,few
CARSQGTSGRGYNEQFF,TGTGCCAGGAGCCAAGGGACCAGCGGGAGGGGTTACAATGAGCAGTTCTTC,TRBD2,TRBJ2-1,TRBV11-1,once
CASSLPSGTHEQFF,TGTGCCAGCAGCTTGCCTAGCGGGACCCATGAGCAGTTCTTC,TRBD2,TRBJ2-1,TRBV5-4,-
CASSLERQGDTQYF,TGCGCCAGCAGCCTGGAGCGTCAAGGGGATACGCAGTATTTT,-,TRBJ2-3,TRBV5-1,-
CAISENSNYGYTF,TGTGCCATCAGTGAGAATAGCAACTATGGCTACACCTTC,-,TRBJ1-2,TRBV10-3,-
CTSSSTGINYGYTF,TGTACCAGCAGCTCCACCGGTATAAACTATGGCTACACCTTC,-,TRBJ1-2,TRBV28,-
CASSDGSLDAQYF,TGCGCCAGCAGTGATGGCTCCCTGGATGCTCAGTATTTT,-,TRBJ2-3,TRBV10-1,-
CSVELIGSSYNEQFF,TGCAGCGTTGAATTGATCGGCAGCTCCTACAATGAGCAGTTCTTC,-,TRBJ2-1,TRBV29-1,few
CTSSLDRQAGGIYEQCF,TGTACCAGCAGCTTAGATCGACAAGCGGGAGGTATATACGAGCAGTGCTTC,TRBD2,TRBJ2-7,TRBV11-3,-
CASSLQHGYGYTF,TGTGCCAGCAGTTTACAACATGGGTATGGCTACACCTTC,-,TRBJ1-2,TRBV28,few
CSAVGGLADNTDTQYF,TGCAGCGCGGTGGGCGGACTAGCGGATAACACAGATACGCAGTATTTT,TRBD2,TRBJ2-3,TRBV29-1,many
CASSPFLAGGQETQYF,TGTGCCAGCAGTCCCTTTTTAGCGGGAGGACAGGAGACCCAGTACTTC,TRBD2,TRBJ2-5,TRBV12-3/TRBV12-4,many
CASSLEGAGNYGYTF,TGTGCCAGCAGTTTAGAGGGGGCTGGCAACTATGGCTACACCTTC,TRBD1,TRBJ1-2,TRBV12-3/TRBV12-4,many
CASSLRSGTSGRAVVYNEQFF,TGTGCCAGCAGTTTAAGATCCGGGACTAGCGGGAGGGCCGTAGTTTACAATGAGCAGTTCTTC,TRBD2,TRBJ2-1,TRBV12-3/TRBV12-4,few
CASSFSSGRNEQFF,TGTGCCAGCAGCTTTTCCTCAGGGCGCAATGAGCAGTTCTTC,-,TRBJ2-1,TRBV11-2,many
CASSYYSDSNTRELLF,TGTGCCAGCAGTTACTATAGCGACTCGAACACCAGGGAGCTGCTTTTT,-,TRBJ2-2,TRBV6-5,-
CIVDGLSRNEQFF,TGCATCGTTGACGGGCTCTCTCGCAATGAGCAGTTCTTC,-,TRBJ2-1,TRBV29-1,-
CASSFRGWSSGYEQYF,TGTGCCAGCAGTTTTAGGGGCTGGAGTTCCGGCTACGAGCAGTACTTC,-,TRBJ2-7,TRBV28,-
CASILLPTDTQYF,TGTGCCAGCATCTTGCTCCCCACAGATACGCAGTATTTT,-,TRBJ2-3,TRBV11-2,-
CSATGQTYERYF,TGCAGCGCCACGGGACAGACATACGAGCGGTACTTC,TRBD1,TRBJ2-7,TRBV29-1,-
CASSLRHGGVGELFF,TGTGCCAGCAGCTTAAGGCATGGGGGAGTTGGGGAGCTGTTTTTT,-,TRBJ2-2,TRBV11-2,many
CARRRGLAVTGEPFF,TGTGCCCGCAGAAGAGGGCTAGCCGTCACCGGGGAGCCGTTTTTT,-,TRBJ2-2,TRBV6-5,-
CASSRGSGTGDNEAFF,TGTGCCAGCAGCCGGGGATCCGGGACAGGGGACAATGAAGCTTTCTTT,TRBD1,TRBJ1-1,TRBV7-9,few
CASSYQGGNQPQHF,TGTGCCAGCAGTTACCAGGGGGGGAATCAGCCCCAGCATTTT,TRBD1,TRBJ1-5,TRBV6-6,few
CASSHTSGRLNEQFF,TGTGCCAGCAGCCATACTAGCGGGAGGCTCAATGAGCAGTTCTTC,TRBD2,TRBJ2-1,TRBV11-2,-
CASSEENTEAFF,TGTGCCAGCAGTGAGGAGAACACTGAAGCTTTCTTT,-,TRBJ1-1,TRBV6-5,many
CASTRGGSSYEQYF,TGTGCCAGCACTCGGGGGGGTAGCTCCTACGAGCAGTACTTC,TRBD2,TRBJ2-7,TRBV12-3/TRBV12-4,few
CASSYSNRGLTEAFF,TGTGCCAGCAGTTACTCGAACAGGGGGCTCACTGAAGCTTTCTTT,TRBD1,TRBJ1-1,TRBV6-5,many
CDCSFQGTSADTQYF,TGTGACTGCAGTTTTCAAGGGACTAGCGCAGATACGCAGTATTTT,TRBD2,TRBJ2-3,TRBV28,-
CASSSQTDRQYF,TGTGCCAGTAGCTCACAAACAGATAGGCAGTATTTT,-,TRBJ2-3,TRBV11-2,-
CASSVPGGWRF,TGTGCCAGCAGCGTACCGGGAGGGTGGCGGTTC,TRBD2,TRBJ2-5,TRBV5-5,-
CASSLGVEKETQYF,TGTGCCAGCAGTTTGGGTGTAGAGAAGGAGACCCAGTACTTC,-,TRBJ2-5,TRBV5-5,-
CASSLDYSSPLHF,TGTGCCAGCAGCTTGGATTATAGTTCACCCCTCCACTTT,-,TRBJ1-6,TRBV5-6,-
CASNEPGAGKGPEAFF,TGTGCCAGCAACGAACCCGGGGCAGGGAAGGGCCCTGAAGCTTTCTTT,-,TRBJ1-1,TRBV5-8,-
CASNQAFEASGRTEQFF,TGTGCCAGCAACCAAGCGTTTGAGGCTAGCGGGAGGACTGAGCAGTTCTTC,TRBD2,TRBJ2-1,TRBV7-9,-
CTSRTRAGYNEQFF,TGTACCAGCAGGACGCGGGCCGGCTACAATGAGCAATTCTTC,-,TRBJ2-1,TRBV6-1,once
CASRFRGVTYNGQFF,TGTGCCAGCAGATTCCGGGGGGTTACCTACAATGGGCAGTTCTTC,TRBD2,TRBJ2-1,TRBV2,-